Described below is a single T cell receptor (beta chain) sequence and its context. Its antigen is currently unknown. This sample was taken from a study of cytomegalovirus exposure and HLA in healthy donors. Across the whole study: Caucasian-associated ancestry cluster membership applied to approximately 84% of approximately 420 genotyped donors.

It was with 60 Vbeta and 13 Jbeta primers that the PCR ran. Original data processing: In a later analysis, of 80 million to 90 million unique beta chains, around 9.9 million appeared in at least two donors. The protocol was immunoSEQ multiplex PCR, while the TCRdb copy is restricted to in-frame clones and leaves out a portion. Clone size and the V and J calls come from that table; the DNA yielded D and trimming. The sample contains some 110,000 clones, less than 80% of which appear only once. General study findings and limits: Several of the most significant clusters appeared, in a later analysis, to be linked to common viral pathogens.

The receptor was isolated from a woman in her twenties or thirties in good health and CMV-seronegative. The sequencing input was PBMCs.

The CDR3 reads CASSPEREIGGELFF. DNA of the CDR3: TGCGCCAGCAGCCCCGAGCGGGAGATCGGCGGGGAGCTGTTTTTT. The chain uses TRBV4-3 and TRBJ2-2; the match to TRBD2 covers 8 bases. After removal of 4 bases from V and 7 bases from J, the junction contained 8 bases not matched to a gene. The CDR3 length is 15 residues. Germline CDR1 and CDR2: LGHNA and YSLEER.